Following are 25 T cell receptor beta chains from one sample sequenced in a study of identical twins. MiXCR was run by TCRdb on the 5' RACE reads, yielding one entry per CDR3 protein. The sample has 1.5 million to 2 million distinct CDR3 sequences, more than 30% seen once. Sequencing was performed on cord blood. These receptors originate from a newborn girl in good health.

With regard to this clonotype: No DNA is shown, since the ends of the CDR3 on it are uncertain; the CDR3 is the one TCRdb lists. This chain links TRBV28 with TRBJ1-2. Germline-derived CDR1 and CDR2 are MDHEN and SYDVKM. Both ends counted, the CDR3 spans 16 residues. The chain's CDR3 is CASSQGGFEAFFGYTF.

On this clonotype itself: A read error may account for a junction end that differs from germline. The chain links TRBV20-1 to TRBJ1-1; possible D gene TRBD1, 6 bases. The CDR3 is 14 amino acids. Germline loops: CDR1 DFQATT, CDR2 SNEGSKA (reference sequence). The chain's CDR3 is CSARGGAMNTDAFF. Written as DNA, the CDR3 is TGCAGTGCTAGAGGGGGGGCAATGAACACTGACGCTTTCTTT.

The rearrangement links TRBV5-1 to TRBJ2-3, with D perhaps matching TRBD1 (6 bases). Germline V lookup: CDR1 SGHRS, CDR2 YFSETQ. The CDR3 totals 16 residues. V was cut by 4 bases and J by 1 base, with 16 bases left in between. CDR3 in DNA: TGCGCCAGCAGCCCGGGTGCGGACAGCGGCACAGATACGCAGTATTTT. It is translated as CASSPGADSGTDTQYF.

This clonotype has only a few counts. The chain recombines TRBV20-1 with TRBJ2-1, with 8 bases lining up with TRBD1. This CDR3 contains 15 residues. After removal of 4 bases from V and 1 base from J, the junction contained 6 bases not matched to a gene. Germline lookup yields CDR1 DFQATT and CDR2 SNEGSKA (reference sequence). CDR3 loop: CSANQGAWSYNEQFF. CDR3 DNA: TGCAGTGCTAACCAGGGGGCGTGGTCCTACAATGAGCAGTTCTTC.

Many counts were recorded for this clonotype. Relative to the germline gene, one junction end is altered; a read error may explain this. The V call is TRBV11-2, the J call TRBJ2-7, with 9 bases aligning to TRBD2. The CDR3 spans 14 residues. Germline loops: CDR1 SGHAT, CDR2 FQNNGV. CDR3 sequence reads: CASSPLAGTYEQYF. As DNA, the CDR3 is TGCGCCAGCAGCCCACTAGCGGGTACCTACGAGCAGTACTTC. The complete variable domain, with remaining parts taken from reference TRBV11-2 and TRBJ2-7, reads EAGVAQSPRYKIIEKRQSVAFWCNPISGHATLYWYQQILGQGPKLLIQFQNNGVVDDSQLPKDRFSAERLKGVDSTLKIQPAKLEDSAVYLCASSPLAGTYEQYFGPGTRLTVT.

The V and J genes are TRBV9 and TRBJ2-7, with TRBD1 identical over 11 bases. Germline V gene lookup returns CDR1 SGDLS and CDR2 YYNGEE. V shed 2 bases, J shed 0 bases, and the junction held 1 base outside the gene matches. The CDR3 spans 15 residues. The CDR3 DNA reads as TGTGCCAGCAGCGTGGACAGGGGGCCCTCCTACGAGCAGTACTTC. Its protein product is CASSVDRGPSYEQYF.

This clonotype occurred a few times. J is TRBJ2-1 and V is TRBV10-3; weak D call: TRBD1 (6 bases). The CDR3 is 14 residues long. The germline V and J ends were trimmed by 6 bases and 8 bases, with 17 bases remaining between them. The germline V gene encodes CDR1 ENHRY and CDR2 SYGVKD. This CDR3 is CAISRTGLVDEQFF. The DNA of the CDR3 is TGTGCCATCAGCCGCACAGGGTTGGTAGATGAGCAGTTCTTC.

The CDR3 region has the DNA TGTGCCTGGAATTTTGGATCGGGGGGGGCTGGCTACACCTTC. It specifies CAWNFGSGGAGYTF. This sequence joins TRBV30 and TRBJ1-2; tentative D call: TRBD1 (6 bases). The CDR3 is 14 amino acids. Trimming removed 4 bases at V and 7 bases at J, with 19 bases between. The germline V gene encodes CDR1 GTSNPN and CDR2 SVGIG (reference sequence).

V gene TRBV4-2 combines with J gene TRBJ2-1; 10 nucleotides align to TRBD2. The CDR3 spans 20 residues. V lost 0 bases, J lost 0 bases, and 11 bases stayed unmatched. Germline CDR1 and CDR2: LGHNA and YNFKEQ. CDR3 amino acids: CASSQDSGRTSGYSYNEQFF. The CDR3, as DNA: TGTGCCAGCAGCCAAGATTCAGGGCGGACTAGCGGATACTCCTACAATGAGCAGTTCTTC.

Remarks on this clonotype: A much larger clone differs from this one at a single base, so this may be a read error. The V and J genes are TRBV4-1 and TRBJ2-5, with a weak D call TRBD1 (6 bases). CDR3 length equals 13 residues. Germline CDR1 reads MGHRA; CDR2 reads YSYEKL. With 0 bases removed from V and 11 bases from J, the gap between germline ends came to 13 bases. The CDR3 is CASSQEGANEQYF. The CDR3 nucleotides are TGCGCCAGCAGCCAAGAGGGGGCGAATGAGCAGTACTTC.

The rearrangement uses TRBV5-1 and TRBJ1-4, with D uncertain. CDR1 is SGHRS, CDR2 YFSETQ, per germline. Trimming pared 6 bases from V and 5 bases from J, leaving 20 bases between. This CDR3 is built from 16 residues. This chain's CDR3 is CASTYRPSVGNEKLFF. CDR3 coding DNA: TGCGCCAGCACCTACCGTCCATCGGTAGGAAATGAAAAACTGTTTTTT.

This chain uses TRBV9 with TRBJ2-5, with D possibly called TRBD1 or TRBD2 (5 bases each). The CDR3 covers 15 residues. The ends were cut back, 7 bases at V and 4 bases at J, with 20 bases in the middle. In germline, CDR1 is SGDLS, CDR2 YYNGEE. Here the CDR3 DNA reads TGTGCCAGCTCACCCCTACCGGGGCCAAGAGAGACCCAGTACTTC. Translated: CASSPLPGPRETQYF. The entire variable domain, with the rest obtained from reference TRBV9 and TRBJ2-5, is as follows: DSGVTQTPKHLITATGQRVTLRCSPRSGDLSVYWYQQSLDQGLQFLIQYYNGEERAKGNILERFSAQQFPDLHSELNLSSLELGDSALYFCASSPLPGPRETQYFGPGTRLLVL.

In this sample, this clonotype turned up once. The genes are TRBV14 and TRBJ2-5, with D unclear. This CDR3 has 15 residues. Germline values: CDR1 SGHDN, CDR2 FVKESK. Trimming pared 1 base from V and 8 bases from J, leaving 17 bases between. CDR3 loop: CASSQAWGEKKTQYF. The CDR3 nucleotides read TGTGCCAGCAGCCAAGCGTGGGGTGAGAAAAAAACCCAGTACTTC.

This clonotype was seen only a few times. The chain joins TRBV28 to TRBJ2-7; D gene ambiguous. The CDR3 has 13 amino acids. V lost 1 base and J 2 bases, leaving 6 bases between the germline ends. In germline, CDR1 is MDHEN, CDR2 SYDVKM. CDR3 in amino acids: CASSLYPAYEQYF. The CDR3 region has the DNA TGTGCCAGCAGTTTATACCCTGCCTACGAGCAGTACTTC.

The V and J genes are TRBV9 and TRBJ2-3, with no clear D. The CDR3 has 14 amino acids. V was pared by 0 bases and J by 2 bases, with 7 bases between. Germline V CDR1 and CDR2: SGDLS, YYNGEE. CDR3 sequence reads: CASSVVADTDTQYF. In nucleotides, the CDR3 is TGTGCCAGCAGCGTAGTAGCCGACACAGATACGCAGTATTTT.

This clonotype has just one count. One junction end does not reproduce the germline sequence, and a read error may be involved. This chain joins TRBV6-1 and TRBJ1-2; 8 nucleotides align to TRBD1. The CDR3 contains 13 residues. The germline gives CDR1 MNHNS, CDR2 SASEGT. CDR3 protein: CASSADRGYGCTF. CDR3 DNA: TGTGCCAGCAGTGCTGACAGGGGCTATGGCTGCACCTTC.

This clonotype was seen ten or more times. V usage is TRBV29-1 and J usage is TRBJ2-7; 8 positions match TRBD2. Germline values: CDR1 SQVTM, CDR2 ANQGSEA. V gave up 6 bases and J gave up 2 bases; unmatched junction bases: 3. CDR3 length: 12 residues. CDR3 amino acids: CSVGLDTYEQYF. The CDR3 DNA reads TGCAGCGTGGGACTAGACACCTACGAGCAGTACTTC.

This clonotype was observed a few times. The rearrangement joins TRBV2 to TRBJ2-1, with TRBD1 identical over 7 bases. V was pared by 7 bases and J by 5 bases, with 8 bases of the junction left unmatched. Germline loops: CDR1 SNHLY, CDR2 FYNNEI. The CDR3 runs 14 residues. The CDR3 is CASIGLTGNNEQFF. CDR3 DNA sequence: TGTGCCAGCATCGGGCTGACAGGGAACAATGAGCAGTTCTTC.

The chain employs TRBV6-1 and TRBJ1-2; D is possibly TRBD1 (5 bases). Germline V CDR1 and CDR2: MNHNS, SASEGT. CDR3 size: 13 residues. V gave up 6 bases and J gave up 4 bases, with 12 bases separating them. CDR3 loop: CASRSTTVYGYTF. The CDR3 DNA reads TGTGCCAGCAGAAGCACGACAGTCTATGGCTACACCTTC.

This chain uses TRBV4-1 with TRBJ1-1; D perhaps matches TRBD1 (5 bases). V lost 1 base to trimming and J lost 1 base, with 19 bases between them. Germline V CDR1 and CDR2: MGHRA, YSYEKL. The CDR3 totals 18 residues. The DNA for the CDR3 is TGCGCCAGCAGCCAAGTCTTACAGTGGGCGGGGGGGAACACTGAAGCTTTCTTT. Translated, it gives CASSQVLQWAGGNTEAFF.

This clonotype was counted only a few times. J is TRBJ2-3 and V is TRBV11-2; 9 bases line up with TRBD1. Trimming removed 5 bases from V and 4 bases from J; junction bases left unmatched: 7. The germline V gene encodes CDR1 SGHAT and CDR2 FQNNGV. CDR3 length: 15 amino acids. Here the CDR3 reads CASSPGTGLSDTQYF. CDR3 sequence (DNA): TGTGCCAGCAGCCCAGGGACAGGGCTCTCAGATACGCAGTATTTT.

V usage is TRBV19 and J usage is TRBJ1-2, with TRBD1 identical over 8 bases. V shed 7 bases and J 4 bases; nucleotides not matched to a gene: 5. Germline loops: CDR1 LNHDA, CDR2 SQIVND (reference sequence). This CDR3 has 13 amino acids. The CDR3: CASTGGVGYGYTF. The CDR3 DNA sequence: TGTGCCAGTACAGGGGGCGTAGGCTATGGCTACACCTTC.

At least ten counts were recorded for this clonotype. The chain uses TRBV24-1 and TRBJ2-1, with 10 bases aligning to TRBD1. Germline values: CDR1 KGHDR, CDR2 SFDVKD. The CDR3 is made up of 13 amino acids. The ends lost 8 bases at V and 6 bases at J; junction bases unmatched: 3. CDR3 loop: CATMGQGSNEQFF. In DNA, the CDR3 is TGTGCCACCATGGGACAGGGGTCCAATGAGCAGTTCTTC.

In its sample, this clonotype was seen a few times. The genes are TRBV20-1 and TRBJ2-1, with 7 bases that match TRBD1. The germline CDR1 and CDR2 sequences are DFQATT and SNEGSKA (reference sequence). CDR3 length equals 14 residues. V lost 5 bases, J lost 0 bases, and 4 bases stayed unmatched. The CDR3 sequence is CSAGGQSSYNEQFF. CDR3 DNA: TGCAGTGCTGGGGGACAGAGCTCCTACAATGAGCAGTTCTTC.

The chain has TRBV3-1 and TRBJ1-2, with 9 nucleotides matching TRBD1. This CDR3 region has 14 residues. CDR1 and CDR2 from the germline V gene are LGHDT and YNNKEL (reference sequence). Trimming at V came to 0 bases and at J to 7 bases, leaving 3 bases not matched to a gene. The CDR3 sequence: CASSQEGTGTGYTF. DNA of the CDR3: TGTGCCAGCAGCCAAGAAGGGACAGGGACTGGCTACACCTTC.